A selection of T cell receptor beta chains follows, all from one sample in a study of cytomegalovirus exposure and HLA in healthy donors. Assay used: immunoSEQ multiplex PCR; TCRdb lists only in-frame clones, some missing. Altogether 75,000 to 100,000 clones are present, under 85% being singletons, with the ten largest covering 9.5% to 13%. Specimen: PBMCs. These TCRs come from a man younger than 35 in good health and CMV-seropositive. The CDR3 runs from the conserved cysteine through the conserved F or W. The D gene is left open where the match is weak. Some rows have no size entry. The others give once, few or many, or a class for an expanded clone.

v_call,d_call,clone_size,j_call,cdr3_aa,cdr3_nt
TRBV28,-,-,TRBJ1-1,CASSPAGGGWSTEAFF,TGTGCCAGCAGTCCAGCCGGGGGAGGGTGGAGTACTGAAGCTTTCTTT
TRBV5-1,-,-,TRBJ2-7,CASSLEQGYEQYF,TGCGCCAGCAGCTTGGAACAGGGCTACGAGCAGTACTTC
TRBV9,TRBD2,-,TRBJ2-2,CASSVEGLVFTGELFF,TGTGCCAGCAGCGTCGAAGGACTAGTTTTTACCGGGGAGCTGTTTTTT
TRBV4-2,TRBD1,once,TRBJ2-7,CASSQGTGVGEQYF,TGTGCCAGCAGCCAAGGGACAGGGGTAGGCGAGCAGTACTTC
TRBV30,-,-,TRBJ1-2,CAWSPTTNYGYTF,TGTGCCTGGAGTCCAACTACTAACTATGGCTACACCTTC
TRBV6-1,-,few,TRBJ1-5,CASSEDAGSGNQPQHF,TGTGCCAGCAGTGAAGACGCGGGGTCCGGCAATCAGCCCCAGCATTTT
TRBV6-1,TRBD1,-,TRBJ1-4,CASLPGQGNEKLFF,TGTGCCAGTCTTCCGGGACAGGGGAATGAAAAACTGTTTTTT
TRBV7-2,TRBD2,few,TRBJ2-7,CASSLAGLALYEQYF,TGTGCCAGCAGCTTAGCGGGACTAGCGCTGTACGAGCAGTACTTC
TRBV12-5,-,-,TRBJ1-1,CASGLRGSSEAFF,TGTGCTAGTGGTTTGCGGGGGTCTTCTGAAGCTTTCTTT
TRBV6-5,TRBD1,once,TRBJ1-1,CASSRTGINTEAFF,TGTGCCAGCAGTCGGACAGGGATTAACACTGAAGCTTTCTTT
TRBV28,-,-,TRBJ1-1,CASSWGGTEAFF,TGTGCCAGCAGTTGGGGGGGAACTGAAGCTTTCTTT
TRBV6-5,TRBD1,-,TRBJ1-5,CASSSTDRGHQPQHF,TGTGCCAGCAGTTCCACAGACAGGGGTCATCAGCCCCAGCATTTT
TRBV25-1,-,-,TRBJ2-5,CASSGLGSSEETQYF,TGTGCCAGCAGTGGCCTGGGATCTAGCGAAGAGACCCAGTACTTC
TRBV5-1,TRBD1,once,TRBJ1-2,CASSLAPRGAYGYTF,TGCGCCAGCAGCTTGGCCCCCAGGGGGGCCTATGGCTACACCTTC
TRBV9,TRBD2,-,TRBJ2-3,CASSKWTSGGGPDTQYF,TGTGCCAGCAGCAAATGGACTAGCGGGGGTGGGCCAGATACGCAGTATTTT
TRBV6-1,-,once,TRBJ1-6,CASSIRGRWDSPLHF,TGTGCCAGCAGTATCAGAGGGAGGTGGGATTCACCCCTCCACTTT
TRBV7-2,TRBD1,-,TRBJ2-4,CASSSDRGEVGIQYF,TGTGCCAGCAGCTCCGACAGGGGCGAGGTTGGCATTCAGTACTTC
TRBV18,TRBD1,-,TRBJ2-3,CASSPSGGRTDTQYF,TGTGCCAGCTCACCGTCAGGGGGCAGAACAGATACGCAGTATTTT
TRBV9,-,-,TRBJ1-5,CASTRRYGEDQPQHF,TGTGCCAGCACCCGTAGATACGGGGAAGATCAGCCCCAGCATTTT
TRBV6-5,TRBD1,few,TRBJ2-7,CASCRQGACHEQYF,TGTGCCAGCTGCCGACAGGGGGCATGCCACGAGCAGTACTTC